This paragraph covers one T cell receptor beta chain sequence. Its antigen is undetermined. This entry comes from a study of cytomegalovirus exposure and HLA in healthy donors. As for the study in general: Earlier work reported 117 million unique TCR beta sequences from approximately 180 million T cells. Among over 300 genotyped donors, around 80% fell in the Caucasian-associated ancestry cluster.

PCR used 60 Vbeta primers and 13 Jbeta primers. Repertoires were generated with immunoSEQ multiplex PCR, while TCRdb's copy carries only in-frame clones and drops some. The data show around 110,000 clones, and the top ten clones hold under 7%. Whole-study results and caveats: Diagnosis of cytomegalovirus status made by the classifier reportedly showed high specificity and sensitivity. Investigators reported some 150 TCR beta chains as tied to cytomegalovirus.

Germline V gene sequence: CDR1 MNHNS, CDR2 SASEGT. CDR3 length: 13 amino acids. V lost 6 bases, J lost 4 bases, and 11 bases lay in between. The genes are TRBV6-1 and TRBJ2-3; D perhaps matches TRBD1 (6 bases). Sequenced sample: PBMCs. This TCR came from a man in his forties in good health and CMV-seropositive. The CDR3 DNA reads TGTGCCAGCAGCCACGCAGGGGCAGATACGCAGTATTTT. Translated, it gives CASSHAGADTQYF.